This passage covers 26 T cell receptor beta chains from one sample sequenced in a study of shared clonotypes between healthy human individuals (dated by TCRdb to the early 2020s). CD8 naive samples were CD45RO-negative cells positively selected for CCR7, giving a CD45RA+CCR7+ population that excluded TemRA cells. The protocol used for the library was the immunoSEQ multiplex PCR assay. The table was pulled from immuneACCESS by TCRdb, which kept in-frame rearrangements only. Such tables lose some clones; where checked, under half of the loss comes from unresolved V genes, and the rest has no known cause. Present in this sample are about 2.2 million clones, roughly 95% of which were seen just once. The ten largest make up around 1.8% of the sample. Material for sequencing was naive CD8+ T cells from PBMCs. The cell subset or site label, as the study defines it: CD45RA+CCR7+. All receptors come from a man between 18 and 35 years old in good health. Some clones in this sample may be carry-over from other donors' samples.

CDR3 residues: CASSETSGMSSYEQYF. Written as DNA, the CDR3 is TGTGCCAGCAGCGAAACTAGCGGGATGAGCTCCTACGAGCAGTACTTC. The chain uses TRBV7-8 and TRBJ2-7; TRBD2 aligns across 10 bases. The CDR3 consists of 16 residues. Per germline, CDR1 SGHVS and CDR2 FQNEAQ. J gave up 0 bases and V 5 bases, and 7 bases lay outside the gene matches. Based on the CDR3 plus reference TRBV7-8 and TRBJ2-7, the full variable domain is GAGVSQSPRYKVAKRGQDVALRCDPISGHVSLFWYQQALGQGPEFLTYFQNEAQLDKSGLPSDRFFAERPEGSVSTLKIQRTQQEDSAVYLCASSETSGMSSYEQYFGPGTRLTVT.

The chain combines TRBV6-1 with TRBJ2-6, with D possibly matching TRBD2 (6 bases). The V gene's germline CDR1 is MNHNS and CDR2 SASEGT. The V end was cut by 3 bases, the J end by 0 bases, with 12 bases between. This CDR3 contains 17 residues. The CDR3 sequence: CASSDLGLTSGANVLTF. CDR3 DNA sequence: TGTGCCAGCAGTGACTTGGGACTCACCTCTGGGGCCAACGTCCTGACTTTC.

The chain links TRBV28 to TRBJ2-3; D possibly corresponds to TRBD2 (6 bases). V was trimmed by 4 bases and J by 1 base, leaving 21 bases between them. Germline assignment: CDR1 MDHEN and CDR2 SYDVKM. CDR3 length: 18 amino acids. The CDR3 reads CASSSGSYPGGGTDTQYF. The CDR3 nucleotides read TGTGCCAGCAGTTCAGGGTCCTACCCTGGCGGGGGCACAGATACGCAGTATTTT.

The chain joins TRBV30 to TRBJ2-5; the match to TRBD1 covers 9 bases. The J call may be faulty, since TRBJ2-7 better matches the DNA end. Germline V gene data show CDR1 as GTSNPN and CDR2 as SVGIG (reference sequence). The CDR3 is 16 residues long. CDR3 in amino acids: CAWSVGTGIFSYEQYF. The CDR3 nucleotides read TGTGCCTGGAGTGTGGGGACAGGGATATTCTCCTACGAGCAGTACTTC.

This clone showed up just once. The CDR3 spells CASSLYKTVRSEAFF. CDR3 sequence (DNA): TGTGCCAGCAGTTTATATAAGACAGTTCGGTCTGAAGCTTTCTTT. V is TRBV28 and J is TRBJ1-1; D is possibly TRBD1 (5 bases). V lost 1 base to trimming and J lost 6 bases, with 15 bases between them. CDR1 and CDR2 from the germline V gene are MDHEN and SYDVKM. The CDR3 loop spans 15 amino acids.

The V and J genes are TRBV2 and TRBJ2-7, with D perhaps matching TRBD1 (5 bases). Between the trimmed V and J ends, which lost 4 bases and 3 bases, there was a span of 7 bases. The germline V gene has CDR1 SNHLY and CDR2 FYNNEI. CDR3 length: 12 amino acids. Here the CDR3 reads CASSVRGYEQYF. Here the CDR3 DNA reads TGTGCCAGCAGTGTTAGGGGCTACGAGCAGTACTTC. Full variable domain (missing parts from reference TRBV2 and TRBJ2-7): EPEVTQTPSHQVTQMGQEVILRCVPISNHLYFYWYRQILGQKVEFLVSFYNNEISEKSEIFDDQFSVERPDGSNFTLKIRSTKLEDSAMYFCASSVRGYEQYFGPGTRLTVT.

The rearrangement links TRBV5-1 to TRBJ2-2; the D is unclear. Trimming pared 0 bases from V and 1 base from J, leaving 13 bases between. This CDR3 has 17 residues. The V gene's germline CDR1 is SGHRS and CDR2 YFSETQ. The CDR3 is CASSLGAGTLNTGELFF. As DNA, the CDR3 is TGCGCCAGCAGCTTGGGCGCAGGAACCCTGAACACCGGGGAGCTGTTTTTT.

The chain has TRBV7-3 and TRBJ1-2; D possibly corresponds to TRBD1 (5 bases). Deletions cut 4 bases from V and 6 bases from J, with 12 bases between. The CDR3 has 13 residues. Germline loops: CDR1 SGHTA, CDR2 FQGTGA. The CDR3 sequence is CASSYGGLDGYTF. Here the CDR3 DNA reads TGTGCCAGCAGCTATGGGGGACTGGATGGCTACACCTTC.

Here the CDR3 reads CSVEDRDGISSGANVLTF. The CDR3 DNA follows: TGCAGCGTTGAAGATCGGGACGGGATCAGCTCTGGGGCCAACGTCCTGACTTTC. This chain joins TRBV29-1 and TRBJ2-6; D tentatively reads TRBD1 or TRBD2 (5 bases each). Trimming stripped 0 bases from V and 0 bases from J, with 15 bases between. Per the germline V gene, CDR1 is SQVTM and CDR2 is ANQGSEA. The CDR3 consists of 18 residues.

The chain recombines TRBV6-5 with TRBJ1-1; a possible D gene is TRBD1 (5 bases). Trimming removed 4 bases from V and 6 bases from J, with 18 bases in between. The V gene's germline CDR1 is MNHEY and CDR2 SVGAGI. The CDR3 spans 15 residues. The CDR3 loop is CASSLMAAGSAEAFF. The CDR3 DNA sequence: TGTGCCAGCAGTTTGATGGCGGCAGGGTCCGCTGAAGCTTTCTTT.

V gene TRBV7-2 combines with J gene TRBJ1-1, with D perhaps TRBD1 (6 bases). Trimming took 3 bases from V and 6 from J, leaving 11 bases between them. This CDR3 is built from 13 residues. Germline CDR1 SGHTA, CDR2 FQGNSA. CDR3 bases: TGTGCCAGCAGCTTGGTGGGGGCGGCTGAAGCTTTCTTT. It encodes CASSLVGAAEAFF.

This clone showed up just once. The V gene is TRBV11-1, the J gene TRBJ2-5; a possible D gene is TRBD1 (6 bases). Germline CDR1 is SGHAT and CDR2 is FQDESV (reference sequence). The CDR3 is 13 residues long. V was cut by 4 bases and J by 9 bases, with 15 bases left in between. CDR3 bases: TGTGCCAGCAGCTCCGGACAGTATCAGGCCCAGTACTTC. Its protein is CASSSGQYQAQYF.

The rearrangement links TRBV14 to TRBJ2-1; 13 positions match TRBD2. The CDR3 spans 16 residues. J gave up 7 bases and V 8 bases, and 11 bases lay outside the gene matches. From germline, CDR1 is SGHDN and CDR2 FVKESK. CDR3 protein: CASSSRTSGRENEQFF. The CDR3, as DNA: TGTGCCAGCTCGTCAAGGACTAGCGGGAGAGAAAATGAGCAGTTCTTC.

On this clone itself: The sample contains more than one DNA sequence encoding this CDR3. The chain uses TRBV27 and TRBJ2-3; tentatively, D is TRBD2 (6 bases). Looked up from germline, CDR1 is MNHEY and CDR2 is SMNVEV (reference sequence). The germline V and J ends were trimmed by 0 bases and 1 base, with 11 bases remaining between them. The CDR3 extends over 16 amino acids. Here the CDR3 DNA reads TGTGCCAGCAGTTTATCGCCGGGAGCCCGCACAGATACGCAGTATTTT. This codes for CASSLSPGARTDTQYF.

CDR3 DNA sequence: TGTGCCAGCAGCTTAGGTCAGGGGGAAGGGGATCGAGAGACCCAGTACTTC. Translation: CASSLGQGEGDRETQYF. The chain carries TRBV7-9 and TRBJ2-5; TRBD1 agrees at 7 bases. With 1 base clipped from V and 4 bases from J, the junction kept 12 bases outside the gene matches. The CDR3 runs to 17 residues. The germline gives CDR1 SEHNR, CDR2 FQNEAQ (reference sequence). Complete variable domain (other parts from reference TRBV7-9 and TRBJ2-5): DTGVSQNPRHKITKRGQNVTFRCDPISEHNRLYWYRQTLGQGPEFLTYFQNEAQLEKSRLLSDRFSAERPKGSFSTLEIQRTEQGDSAMYLCASSLGQGEGDRETQYFGPGTRLLVL.

J is TRBJ2-7 and V is TRBV7-9; D remains unclear. The CDR3 is 14 residues long. The germline V and J ends were trimmed by 0 bases and 2 bases, with 8 bases remaining between them. Germline values: CDR1 SEHNR, CDR2 FQNEAQ (reference sequence). CDR3 bases: TGTGCCAGCAGCTTAGCGGCAGGACCCTACGAGCAGTACTTC. Its translation: CASSLAAGPYEQYF.

V usage is TRBV27 and J usage is TRBJ2-2; D is uncertain. Trimming pared 6 bases from V and 0 bases from J, leaving 11 bases between. CDR3 length equals 15 residues. Looked up from germline, CDR1 is MNHEY and CDR2 is SMNVEV (reference sequence). CDR3 region: CASRYIFANTGELFF. The CDR3, as DNA: TGTGCCAGCAGATATATTTTCGCGAACACCGGGGAGCTGTTTTTT.

The chain joins TRBV28 to TRBJ2-2; no reliable D call. Germline V lookup: CDR1 MDHEN, CDR2 SYDVKM. The CDR3 runs 12 residues. V was trimmed by 5 bases and J by 9 bases, leaving 10 bases between them. This chain's CDR3 is CASSPTAWELFF. The CDR3 DNA reads TGTGCCAGCAGTCCTACAGCCTGGGAGCTGTTTTTT.

V and J are TRBV2 and TRBJ1-2; D gene unclear. The CDR3 sequence is 13 residues long. Trimming removed 9 bases from V and 8 bases from J, with 19 bases in between. Germline V gene sequence: CDR1 SNHLY, CDR2 FYNNEI. The CDR3 protein is CARKPGGVWGYTF. CDR3 nucleotide sequence: TGTGCCAGGAAACCGGGTGGGGTGTGGGGCTACACCTTC.

The rearrangement links TRBV5-6 to TRBJ1-6, with unresolved D. This CDR3 region has 15 residues. CDR1 and CDR2 (germline): SGHDT, YYEEEE. Deletions cut 3 bases from V and 7 bases from J, with 14 bases between. The CDR3 loop is CASSSRGDGNSPLHF. The CDR3 DNA reads TGTGCCAGCAGCTCGCGGGGTGACGGGAATTCACCCCTCCACTTT.

The chain combines TRBV2 with TRBJ2-3; unclear D gene. This CDR3 contains 11 residues. CDR1 is SNHLY, CDR2 FYNNEI, per germline. With 4 bases removed from V and 5 bases from J, the gap between germline ends came to 4 bases. CDR3 in DNA: TGTGCCAGCAGTGGAGAAGATACGCAGTATTTT. It translates to CASSGEDTQYF.

The gene calls are TRBV5-6 and TRBJ2-3; TRBD2 matches 9 bases. The CDR3 has 16 residues. Trimming at V came to 0 bases and at J to 5 bases, leaving 7 bases not matched to a gene. CDR1 SGHDT and CDR2 YYEEEE come from the germline V gene. Here the CDR3 DNA reads TGTGCCAGCAGCTTGGATTCGGCTAGCGGGATAGATACGCAGTATTTT. Protein sequence: CASSLDSASGIDTQYF.

The CDR3 is CASSSGTAEQFF. The CDR3 DNA sequence: TGTGCCAGCTCTAGCGGGACGGCTGAGCAGTTCTTC. V and J are TRBV7-9 and TRBJ2-1; the match to TRBD2 covers 9 bases. This CDR3 has 12 amino acids. Trimming took 8 bases from V and 9 from J; bases not matched to a gene: 5. Germline lookup yields CDR1 SEHNR and CDR2 FQNEAQ (reference sequence). Complete variable domain (other parts from reference TRBV7-9 and TRBJ2-1): DTGVSQNPRHKITKRGQNVTFRCDPISEHNRLYWYRQTLGQGPEFLTYFQNEAQLEKSRLLSDRFSAERPKGSFSTLEIQRTEQGDSAMYLCASSSGTAEQFFGPGTRLTVL.

This clone was detected only once. The chain links TRBV5-1 to TRBJ2-7; D may match TRBD1 or TRBD2 (5 bases each). The CDR3 covers 11 residues. CDR1 SGHRS and CDR2 YFSETQ come from the germline V gene. V lost 3 bases, J lost 5 bases, and 6 bases lay in between. In DNA, the CDR3 is TGCGCCAGCAGCTGGGGGAACGAGCAGTACTTC. Protein sequence: CASSWGNEQYF.

V is TRBV7-9 and J is TRBJ2-1, with 13 bases aligning to TRBD2. Unmatched junction bases numbered 9, after V lost 5 bases and J lost 5 bases. Per germline, CDR1 SEHNR and CDR2 FQNEAQ (reference sequence). The length of the CDR3 is 17 residues. In DNA form, the CDR3 reads TGTGCCAGCAGCCAAGAGGCCGGGACTAGCGGGAACAATGAGCAGTTCTTC. Encoded protein: CASSQEAGTSGNNEQFF.

V gene TRBV4-3 combines with J gene TRBJ2-1; weak D call: TRBD1 (5 bases). The CDR3 has 16 amino acids. V was cut by 0 bases and J by 8 bases, with 17 bases left in between. CDR1 is LGHNA and CDR2 is YSLEER in the germline V gene. For the CDR3, the DNA is TGCGCCAGCAGCCAAGATCGAGTGGGGCTGGGCGATGAGCAGTTCTTC. This gives the protein CASSQDRVGLGDEQFF.